This T cell receptor (beta chain) was identified in a study of identical twins. The ends lost 5 bases at V and 5 bases at J; junction bases unmatched: 7. The CDR3 runs to 15 residues. Per germline, CDR1 SEHNR and CDR2 FQNEAQ (reference sequence). This clonotype turned up a few times. TCRdb reprocessed the 5' RACE reads with MiXCR, giving one entry per CDR3 protein. The sample records approximately 1.8 million distinct CDR3 sequences, about 32% being singletons. The sequence derives from a newborn girl in good health. The sample comprised cord blood. V usage is TRBV7-9 and J usage is TRBJ2-7, with 12 bases fitting TRBD2. The CDR3: CASSPWTSGEDEQYF. In DNA form, the CDR3 reads TGTGCCAGCAGCCCCTGGACTAGCGGGGAGGACGAGCAGTACTTC.